This passage covers 18 T cell receptor beta chains from one sample sequenced in a study of T cell responses to AZD1222 COVID-19 vaccine. Produced via immunoSEQ multiplex PCR; TCRdb's table is partial and in-frame only. Of about 85,000 clones in the sample, roughly nine tenths are singletons; the top ten hold 7%. Sequences were derived from peripheral blood, sampled on day 0 of AZD1222 vaccination. The source of these receptors is an adult in good health.

This clone was counted once. The chain has TRBV5-8 and TRBJ1-2; D unclear. The CDR3 has 14 residues. V gave up 2 bases and J gave up 2 bases, with 10 bases separating them. Germline values: CDR1 SGHTS, CDR2 YDEGEE. The CDR3 nucleotides read TGTGCCAGCAGCTTTAGGCGGTTAAACTATGGCTACACCTTC. The encoded protein is CASSFRRLNYGYTF.

DNA of the CDR3: TGCGCCAGCAGCTTGTATGCCAGGGGCAATGAGCAGTTCTTC. It yields the protein CASSLYARGNEQFF. V is TRBV5-1 and J is TRBJ2-1, with D perhaps matching TRBD1 (6 bases). Germline CDR1 reads SGHRS; CDR2 reads YFSETQ. The CDR3 contains 14 residues. V lost 1 base to trimming and J lost 6 bases, with 11 bases between them. The variable domain in full, with the rest retrieved from reference TRBV5-1 and TRBJ2-1, is KAGVTQTPRYLIKTRGQQVTLSCSPISGHRSVSWYQQTPGQGLQFLFEYFSETQRNKGNFPGRFSGRQFSNSRSEMNVSTLELGDSALYLCASSLYARGNEQFFGPGTRLTVL.

Notes on this clone: Other DNA variants within this sample encode the same CDR3. The J gene is TRBJ2-1, the V gene TRBV28, with D perhaps matching TRBD2 (5 bases). The CDR3 is 15 residues long. Trimming removed 3 bases at V and 0 bases at J, with 9 bases between. From germline, CDR1 is MDHEN and CDR2 SYDVKM. DNA of the CDR3: TGTGCCAGCAGTTTCGGTGGGAGCTCCTACAATGAGCAGTTCTTC. It codes for CASSFGGSSYNEQFF.

The chain recombines TRBV5-4 with TRBJ2-3, with a weak D call TRBD1 (5 bases). The V end lost 0 bases, the J end lost 2 bases, and 13 bases lay between the germline ends. CDR3 length: 16 amino acids. CDR1 and CDR2 (germline): SGHNT, YYREEE (reference sequence). The CDR3 DNA sequence: TGTGCCAGCAGCTTGGGGGTGGGGCAGGCCACAGATACGCAGTATTTT. As protein: CASSLGVGQATDTQYF.

The chain employs TRBV19 and TRBJ1-1; weak D call: TRBD1 (6 bases). Trimming took 4 bases from V and 6 from J, leaving 15 bases between them. Germline V gives CDR1 LNHDA, CDR2 SQIVND (reference sequence). The CDR3 spans 14 residues. The CDR3 spells CASSNRVGGAEAFF. CDR3 coding DNA: TGTGCCAGTAGTAACAGGGTCGGGGGGGCTGAAGCTTTCTTT.

The chain employs TRBV18 and TRBJ1-1; 7 positions agree with TRBD1. CDR1 is KGHSH and CDR2 is LQKENI in the germline V gene. The CDR3 consists of 15 residues. V lost 1 base and J lost 4; bases outside the gene matches: 6. The CDR3 coding sequence is TGTGCCAGCTCACCACTGACAGGGAGAAGCACTGAAGCTTTCTTT. Its translation: CASSPLTGRSTEAFF. Together with reference TRBV18 and TRBJ1-1, the CDR3 gives the full variable domain: NAGVMQNPRHLVRRRGQEARLRCSPMKGHSHVYWYRQLPEEGLKFMVYLQKENIIDESGMPKERFSAEFPKEGPSILRIQQVVRGDSAAYFCASSPLTGRSTEAFFGQGTRLTVV.

J is TRBJ2-2 and V is TRBV13; 7 nucleotides match TRBD2. Per the germline V gene, CDR1 is PRHDT and CDR2 is FYEKMQ (reference sequence). This CDR3 contains 19 residues. Trimming cost V 5 bases and J 0 bases; bases outside gene matches: 15. CDR3 sequence reads: CASSPLAVPRVPNTGELFF. CDR3 nucleotide sequence: TGTGCCAGCAGCCCCCTAGCGGTACCAAGGGTTCCGAACACCGGGGAGCTGTTTTTT.

The chain carries TRBV6-6 and TRBJ1-1; D ambiguous. V gave up 0 bases and J gave up 7 bases, with 9 bases separating them. The CDR3 contains 13 residues. Germline values: CDR1 MNHNY, CDR2 SVGAGI (reference sequence). The CDR3 bases are TGTGCCAGCAGTTACTCTGCGGAGATTGAAGCTTTCTTT. This codes for CASSYSAEIEAFF.

The chain uses TRBV2 and TRBJ1-4, with TRBD1 as a possible D gene (5 bases). V lost 6 bases and J lost 8, with 13 bases in between. Germline V CDR1 and CDR2: SNHLY, FYNNEI. CDR3 length: 13 amino acids. This CDR3 reads CASRTGTVEKLFF. The DNA of the CDR3 is TGTGCCAGCAGAACCGGGACGGTAGAAAAACTGTTTTTT.

This clone appeared a few times. The V and J genes are TRBV7-2 and TRBJ2-7; D possibly corresponds to TRBD2 (6 bases). This CDR3 region has 15 residues. Trimming removed 0 bases from V and 5 bases from J, with 14 bases in between. CDR1 is SGHTA, CDR2 FQGNSA, per germline. The CDR3: CASSLAGGDFHEQYF. CDR3 nucleotides: TGTGCCAGCAGCTTAGCTGGCGGGGATTTCCACGAGCAGTACTTC.

This clone was picked up a small number of times. The chain employs TRBV7-9 and TRBJ1-2; 9 bases fit TRBD1. The CDR3 runs to 15 residues. The germline V gene has CDR1 SEHNR and CDR2 FQNEAQ (reference sequence). V shed 6 bases, J shed 2 bases, and the junction held 7 bases outside the gene matches. The CDR3 DNA sequence: TGTGCCAGCAGTAGTTCCACAGGGGGCAACTATGGCTACACCTTC. Translation: CASSSSTGGNYGYTF.

The CDR3 reads CASSQPLTGGRTDTQYF. The CDR3 DNA reads TGTGCCAGCAGCCAGCCCTTAACAGGGGGTAGGACAGATACGCAGTATTTT. The rearrangement links TRBV14 to TRBJ2-3; TRBD1 matches 8 bases. The V gene's germline CDR1 is SGHDN and CDR2 FVKESK. With 3 bases clipped from V and 3 bases from J, the junction kept 11 bases outside the gene matches. The CDR3 sequence is 17 residues long.

This clone was observed once. J is TRBJ2-1 and V is TRBV3-1 (or the pseudogene TRBV3-2); 9 bases are shared with TRBD2. Trimming took 4 bases from V and 6 from J; bases not matched to a gene: 4. The CDR3 extends over 14 amino acids. CDR1 and CDR2 (germline): LGHDT, YNNKEL (reference sequence). The CDR3 reads CASSRLAGPNEQFF. The CDR3 bases are TGTGCCAGCAGCCGCCTAGCGGGGCCCAATGAGCAGTTCTTC.

The chain combines TRBV27 with TRBJ1-2, with D unclear. This CDR3 has 13 residues. CDR1 and CDR2 from the germline V gene are MNHEY and SMNVEV (reference sequence). The V end lost 6 bases, the J end lost 3 bases, and 11 bases lay between the germline ends. The CDR3 protein is CASRLDGDYGYTF. DNA for the CDR3: TGTGCCAGCAGGCTCGACGGAGACTATGGCTACACCTTC.

J is TRBJ1-5 and V is TRBV7-2; 10 bases are a match to TRBD1. The junction had 4 bases not matched to a gene; V was cut back by 5 bases and J by 3 bases. CDR3 size: 15 residues. The V gene's germline CDR1 is SGHTA and CDR2 FQGNSA. CDR3 amino acids: CASSTGTGVNQPQHF. Written as DNA, the CDR3 is TGTGCCAGCAGCACCGGGACAGGGGTCAATCAGCCCCAGCATTTT.

The CDR3 nucleotides are TGTGCCAGCAGCCCGACAGGGATAACTAATGAAAAACTGTTTTTT. Translation: CASSPTGITNEKLFF. V is TRBV7-8 and J is TRBJ1-4; TRBD1 aligns across 7 bases. Looked up from germline, CDR1 is SGHVS and CDR2 is FQNEAQ. The CDR3 is 15 residues long. V lost 5 bases, J lost 1 base, and 4 bases stayed unmatched.

This chain joins TRBV7-9 and TRBJ2-1; D is perhaps TRBD1 (6 bases). CDR3 size: 15 residues. From germline, CDR1 is SEHNR and CDR2 FQNEAQ (reference sequence). The germline V and J ends were trimmed by 1 base and 8 bases, with 15 bases remaining between them. The CDR3 here is CASSLEGRGRDEQFF. In nucleotides, the CDR3 is TGTGCCAGCAGCTTAGAGGGCAGGGGTAGGGATGAGCAGTTCTTC.

J is TRBJ1-1 and V is TRBV20-1; the D gene is possibly TRBD1 (5 bases). The germline V gene has CDR1 DFQATT and CDR2 SNEGSKA (reference sequence). The CDR3 spans 13 residues. Trimming removed 3 bases from V and 2 bases from J, with 10 bases in between. As DNA, the CDR3 is TGCAGTGCTAGTAAGGGGACTAACACTGAAGCTTTCTTT. Amino acids: CSASKGTNTEAFF.